A single sample gave rise to the 29 T cell receptor beta chains below, sequenced in a study of identifying expanded T cells in peripheral blood. Sequenced by immunoSEQ multiplex PCR; TCRdb stores in-frame clones only, minus some. This table has around 100,000 clones, more than 70% appearing once. The sequencing sample was made of blood. The source is a person aged 18 to 69 in good health.

This sequence joins TRBV14 and TRBJ2-2; D unresolved. CDR1 SGHDN and CDR2 FVKESK come from the germline V gene. The V and J ends lost 1 base and 6 bases respectively, with 6 bases between them. The CDR3 is made up of 13 amino acids. The CDR3 bases are TGTGCCAGCAGCCAAGTCGAAGCCGGGGAGCTGTTTTTT. Encoded protein: CASSQVEAGELFF.

This chain uses TRBV7-2 with TRBJ2-7; the match to TRBD1 covers 9 bases. The trim removed 5 bases at V and 6 bases at J, leaving 8 bases unmatched. The CDR3 totals 14 residues. Germline V CDR1 and CDR2: SGHTA, FQGNSA. CDR3 sequence: CASSKQGAIREQYF. Here the CDR3 DNA reads TGTGCCAGCAGCAAACAGGGGGCGATTCGCGAGCAGTACTTC.

This sequence joins TRBV4-1 and TRBJ2-3, with 9 nucleotides matching TRBD2. This CDR3 has 13 amino acids. After removal of 0 bases from V and 9 bases from J, the junction contained 1 base not matched to a gene. Germline-derived CDR1 and CDR2 are MGHRA and YSYEKL. The CDR3 region is CASSQELAGTQYF. The CDR3 region has the DNA TGCGCCAGCAGCCAAGAACTAGCGGGCACGCAGTATTTT.

The chain has TRBV7-9 and TRBJ2-2, with D perhaps TRBD1 (6 bases). The V gene's germline CDR1 is SEHNR and CDR2 FQNEAQ (reference sequence). CDR3 length equals 15 residues. The ends were cut back, 1 base at V and 0 bases at J, with 6 bases in the middle. The CDR3 DNA reads TGTGCCAGCAGCTTAGGGACAGCGAACACCGGGGAGCTGTTTTTT. It is translated as CASSLGTANTGELFF. The complete variable domain, with remaining parts taken from reference TRBV7-9 and TRBJ2-2, reads DTGVSQNPRHKITKRGQNVTFRCDPISEHNRLYWYRQTLGQGPEFLTYFQNEAQLEKSRLLSDRFSAERPKGSFSTLEIQRTEQGDSAMYLCASSLGTANTGELFFGEGSRLTVL.

This chain connects TRBV27 to TRBJ2-5, with unresolved D. The CDR3 contains 14 residues. Germline loops: CDR1 MNHEY, CDR2 SMNVEV (reference sequence). Between the trimmed V and J ends, which lost 5 bases and 4 bases, there was a span of 14 bases. Here the CDR3 DNA reads TGTGCCAGCAGTGGCACCGCCGTGGGAGAGACCCAGTACTTC. This codes for CASSGTAVGETQYF.

This sequence joins TRBV25-1 and TRBJ2-1; 14 positions agree with TRBD2. Looked up from germline, CDR1 is MGHDK and CDR2 is SYGVNS. The CDR3 spans 16 residues. After removal of 3 bases from V and 7 bases from J, the junction contained 5 bases not matched to a gene. The CDR3 is CASSEPGLAGANEQFF. The DNA of the CDR3 is TGTGCCAGCAGTGAGCCGGGACTAGCGGGGGCTAATGAGCAGTTCTTC.

J is TRBJ2-2 and V is TRBV6-5; the match to TRBD2 covers 9 bases. Germline V gene data show CDR1 as MNHEY and CDR2 as SVGAGI. The trim removed 4 bases at V and 7 bases at J, leaving 7 bases unmatched. The length of the CDR3 is 15 residues. In nucleotides, the CDR3 is TGTGCCAGCAGTTTGCGGCGGGGGGGCGTCGGGGAGCTGTTTTTT. Its protein product is CASSLRRGGVGELFF.

V is TRBV6-5 and J is TRBJ2-5; a possible D gene is TRBD1 (6 bases). The CDR3 runs to 13 residues. CDR1 is MNHEY and CDR2 is SVGAGI in the germline V gene. The V and J ends lost 6 bases and 3 bases respectively, with 11 bases between them. The CDR3 spells CASRVQGEETQYF. As DNA, the CDR3 is TGTGCCAGCAGGGTACAGGGAGAAGAGACCCAGTACTTC.

This clone has only a few counts. The chain has TRBV5-4 and TRBJ1-2, with 7 bases identical to TRBD1. Germline V gene lookup returns CDR1 SGHNT and CDR2 YYREEE (reference sequence). CDR3 size: 15 residues. Losses at the gene ends were 4 bases for V and 3 bases for J; bases not matched to a gene: 9. The CDR3 spells CASSKQGMGDYGYTF. The CDR3 DNA follows: TGTGCCAGCAGCAAACAGGGGATGGGAGACTATGGCTACACCTTC.

The rearrangement uses TRBV6-5 and TRBJ2-7; 10 bases are shared with TRBD1. Trimming cost V 5 bases and J 3 bases; bases outside gene matches: 4. The CDR3 contains 14 residues. In germline, CDR1 is MNHEY, CDR2 SVGAGI. CDR3: CASSKDRGYYEQYF. Written as DNA, the CDR3 is TGTGCCAGCAGTAAGGACAGGGGGTACTACGAGCAGTACTTC.

The chain joins TRBV5-4 to TRBJ2-1, with TRBD1 matching 10 bases. V trimming: 3 bases; J trimming: 8 bases; junction bases outside the gene matches: 5. This CDR3 comprises 14 residues. CDR1 and CDR2 (germline): SGHNT, YYREEE (reference sequence). The chain's CDR3 is CASSSGQGRDEQFF. In DNA form, the CDR3 reads TGTGCCAGCAGCTCGGGACAGGGGCGCGATGAGCAGTTCTTC.

The chain combines TRBV9 with TRBJ1-1; D remains unclear. The CDR3 has 14 residues. V shed 4 bases and J shed 1 base, with 11 bases lying between them. The germline gives CDR1 SGDLS, CDR2 YYNGEE. CDR3 residues: CASSSTLGNTEAFF. CDR3 DNA sequence: TGTGCCAGCAGCTCGACCCTAGGGAACACTGAAGCTTTCTTT.

This clone appeared a single time. V gene TRBV5-8 combines with J gene TRBJ1-3, with D uncertain. Germline V lookup: CDR1 SGHTS, CDR2 YDEGEE. CDR3 length: 14 residues. V lost 6 bases and J lost 4, with 14 bases in between. The CDR3: CASNRLRGGNTIYF. The CDR3 coding sequence is TGTGCCAGCAATCGCTTGAGAGGCGGAAACACCATATATTTT.

The rearrangement links TRBV2 to TRBJ2-7; possibly TRBD2 for D (6 bases). CDR1 SNHLY and CDR2 FYNNEI come from the germline V gene. Deletions cut 6 bases from V and 3 bases from J, with 9 bases between. The CDR3 contains 12 residues. The CDR3 here is CASRPDYYEQYF. The CDR3 region has the DNA TGTGCCAGCAGGCCGGACTACTACGAGCAGTACTTC.

This clone was observed a single time. The rearrangement joins TRBV4-2 to TRBJ1-4, with 11 bases identical to TRBD1. The CDR3 is 17 residues long. Germline V gives CDR1 LGHNA, CDR2 YNFKEQ. V dropped 1 base and J dropped 7; count of bases not matched to a gene: 8. Here the CDR3 reads CASSQATSGTGGEKLFF. DNA for the CDR3: TGTGCCAGCAGCCAAGCCACCTCCGGGACAGGGGGTGAAAAACTGTTTTTT.

The J gene is TRBJ2-3, the V gene TRBV5-1; TRBD2 matches 10 bases. The germline V gene has CDR1 SGHRS and CDR2 YFSETQ. This CDR3 region has 17 residues. V lost 2 bases, J lost 2 bases, and 8 bases stayed unmatched. Here the CDR3 DNA reads TGCGCCAGCAGCTTCCCCCAGCGGGAGGGGGTCACAGATACGCAGTATTTT. Translation gives CASSFPQREGVTDTQYF.

V and J are TRBV27 and TRBJ1-1; tentatively, D is TRBD1 (6 bases). This CDR3 is built from 15 residues. Trimming left V 0 bases short and J 2 bases short, with 10 bases between. In germline, CDR1 is MNHEY, CDR2 SMNVEV (reference sequence). The CDR3 nucleotides are TGTGCCAGCAGTTTATCGGGGACACTTAACACTGAAGCTTTCTTT. Translated: CASSLSGTLNTEAFF.

The rearrangement uses TRBV7-2 and TRBJ2-3; 8 positions match TRBD1. V dropped 2 bases and J dropped 5; count of bases not matched to a gene: 6. The CDR3 has 15 amino acids. Per germline, CDR1 SGHTA and CDR2 FQGNSA. The CDR3: CASSLYQGAGDTQYF. CDR3 DNA sequence: TGTGCCAGCAGCTTATACCAGGGGGCGGGAGATACGCAGTATTTT. Complete variable domain (other parts from reference TRBV7-2 and TRBJ2-3): GAGVSQSPSNKVTEKGKDVELRCDPISGHTALYWYRQSLGQGLEFLIYFQGNSAPDKSGLPSDRFSAERTGGSVSTLTIQRTQQEDSAVYLCASSLYQGAGDTQYFGPGTRLTVL.

V and J are TRBV19 and TRBJ1-2; 7 bases are shared with TRBD1. CDR1 is LNHDA and CDR2 is SQIVND in the germline V gene (reference sequence). V shed 11 bases, J shed 3 bases, and the junction held 6 bases outside the gene matches. The CDR3 covers 12 residues. The CDR3: CAASDRDYGYTF. CDR3 bases: TGTGCCGCCTCTGACAGGGACTATGGCTACACCTTC.

V usage is TRBV30 and J usage is TRBJ1-1; D may be TRBD1 (6 bases). The germline V gene has CDR1 GTSNPN and CDR2 SVGIG (reference sequence). CDR3 length: 14 residues. V lost 4 bases and J 0 bases, leaving 12 bases between the germline ends. The CDR3 nucleotides read TGTGCCTGGATTAGACAGGCTTTGAACACTGAAGCTTTCTTT. Its translation is CAWIRQALNTEAFF.

The chain joins TRBV5-1 to TRBJ2-7; tentative D call: TRBD1 (5 bases). V was shortened by 0 bases and J by 7 bases, with 17 bases between the two germline ends. Germline CDR1 and CDR2: SGHRS and YFSETQ. The CDR3 is 15 residues long. The CDR3 loop reads CASSLGFGAVDEQYF. CDR3 bases: TGCGCCAGCAGCTTGGGCTTTGGGGCAGTAGATGAGCAGTACTTC. Full variable domain (missing parts from reference TRBV5-1 and TRBJ2-7): KAGVTQTPRYLIKTRGQQVTLSCSPISGHRSVSWYQQTPGQGLQFLFEYFSETQRNKGNFPGRFSGRQFSNSRSEMNVSTLELGDSALYLCASSLGFGAVDEQYFGPGTRLTVT.

The chain is built from TRBV28 and TRBJ2-2; 7 nucleotides align to TRBD2. The CDR3 runs to 14 residues. After removal of 5 bases from V and 2 bases from J, the junction contained 2 bases not matched to a gene. Germline loops: CDR1 MDHEN, CDR2 SYDVKM. The DNA of the CDR3 is TGTGCCAGCAGTCCGGGGGGTAACACCGGGGAGCTGTTTTTT. This codes for CASSPGGNTGELFF. Full variable domain (outside the CDR3, taken from reference TRBV28 and TRBJ2-2): DVKVTQSSRYLVKRTGEKVFLECVQDMDHENMFWYRQDPGLGLRLIYFSYDVKMKEKGDIPEGYSVSREKKERFSLILESASTNQTSMYLCASSPGGNTGELFFGEGSRLTVL.

This sequence joins TRBV27 and TRBJ2-7, with D perhaps matching TRBD2 (5 bases). CDR3 length: 13 residues. Germline CDR1 reads MNHEY; CDR2 reads SMNVEV (reference sequence). Trimming stripped 2 bases from V and 3 bases from J, with 8 bases between. The CDR3 bases are TGTGCCAGCAGTTTAACGGGATACTACGAGCAGTACTTC. This sequence encodes CASSLTGYYEQYF.

The V call is TRBV28, the J call TRBJ2-1, with D unclear. Trimming left V 7 bases short and J 6 bases short, with 25 bases between. The CDR3 consists of 17 residues. Germline V gene lookup returns CDR1 MDHEN and CDR2 SYDVKM. CDR3 nucleotide sequence: TGTGCCAGCACCCCCTTTGGCCGAAGTGGCCTCGGCAATGAGCAGTTCTTC. It specifies CASTPFGRSGLGNEQFF.

In this sample, this clone turned up once. The chain combines TRBV28 with TRBJ2-7; D remains unclear. CDR3 length equals 16 residues. Trimming removed 5 bases from V and 4 bases from J, with 21 bases in between. The germline CDR1 and CDR2 sequences are MDHEN and SYDVKM. DNA of the CDR3: TGTGCCAGCAGTCCCACTTGGGCACCGAGACAATACGAGCAGTACTTC. This gives the protein CASSPTWAPRQYEQYF.

The chain joins TRBV7-2 to TRBJ1-1, with D hard to call. V was cut by 5 bases and J by 0 bases, with 13 bases left in between. The CDR3 contains 15 residues. Germline CDR1 is SGHTA and CDR2 is FQGNSA. The CDR3 reads CASSPKVRVNTEAFF. The DNA for the CDR3 is TGTGCCAGCAGCCCCAAGGTCCGGGTGAACACTGAAGCTTTCTTT. Full variable domain (remainder filled in from reference TRBV7-2 and TRBJ1-1): GAGVSQSPSNKVTEKGKDVELRCDPISGHTALYWYRQSLGQGLEFLIYFQGNSAPDKSGLPSDRFSAERTGGSVSTLTIQRTQQEDSAVYLCASSPKVRVNTEAFFGQGTRLTVV.

The rearrangement links TRBV25-1 to TRBJ1-2; 11 nucleotides align to TRBD1. Trimming removed 1 base from V and 3 bases from J; junction bases left unmatched: 7. Germline V gene data show CDR1 as MGHDK and CDR2 as SYGVNS. The CDR3 contains 17 residues. The CDR3 sequence is CASSESGQGVTDYGYTF. CDR3 sequence (DNA): TGTGCCAGCAGTGAATCGGGACAGGGGGTGACCGACTATGGCTACACCTTC.

V gene TRBV19 combines with J gene TRBJ1-2, with D possibly matching TRBD1 (5 bases). Germline CDR1 is LNHDA and CDR2 is SQIVND (reference sequence). The CDR3 has 15 amino acids. Trimming removed 7 bases at V and 8 bases at J, with 23 bases between. The CDR3 nucleotides read TGTGCCAGTAACCCAACCGGGACCCAAGCATGGGGCTACACCTTC. Protein: CASNPTGTQAWGYTF.

The chain links TRBV5-1 to TRBJ1-1; D perhaps matches TRBD1 (6 bases). The CDR3 is made up of 14 amino acids. Looked up from germline, CDR1 is SGHRS and CDR2 is YFSETQ. The V end was cut by 3 bases, the J end by 7 bases, with 16 bases between. The CDR3: CASSSTGGVVEAFF. The CDR3 DNA sequence: TGCGCCAGCAGCTCGACAGGTGGGGTGGTTGAAGCTTTCTTT.